This TCR beta chain was recorded in a study of cytomegalovirus exposure and HLA in healthy donors. Use of 60 Vbeta and 13 Jbeta primers characterized the PCR. Using immunoSEQ multiplex PCR, the repertoire was profiled, and TCRdb retains in-frame clones only, with some absent. The sample includes around 140,000 clones, around 80% seen only once; the top ten take about 1.5%. Study-wide findings and caveats: Exclusion applied to some V segments, including TRBV6-2 and TRBV6-3, as they were indistinguishable.

This CDR3 comprises 14 residues. Trimming shortened V by 2 bases and J by 3 bases, and 13 bases separated the two germline ends. Germline V gene lookup returns CDR1 GTSNPN and CDR2 SVGIG (reference sequence). Regarding this clone: The antigen remains undetermined.

The sequence came from a woman aged 18-29 years in good health and CMV-seronegative. Sequencing input: PBMCs. The rearrangement links TRBV30 to TRBJ1-1, with D possibly being TRBD1 (5 bases). For the CDR3, the DNA is TGTGCCTGGAGTACTTACCGGGGGGACACTGAAGCTTTCTTT. Its protein product is CAWSTYRGDTEAFF.